Below are 4 T cell receptor beta chains sequenced from a single sample in a study of spatial heterogeneity in lung cancer. From the 5' RACE reads, TCRdb called clonotypes with MiXCR, one entry per CDR3 protein. The sample gives roughly 13,000 distinct CDR3 sequences, 3.9% of which show up once; 45% is in the top ten. The time point here: sample taken at primary tumor resection. Researchers sequenced whole RNA taken from tumor, nontumor lung or frozen PBMC without sorting. This sample comprised PBMCs, obtained at surgery. These TCRs come from a male donor with early-stage non-small cell lung cancer.

Many counts were recorded for this clonotype. This beta chain was picked up by a library intended for alpha chains and is off target, so its count carries little meaning. The chain has TRBV27 and TRBJ2-7, with 7 bases matching TRBD2. V lost 4 bases and J lost 5; bases outside the gene matches: 5. CDR1 and CDR2 from the germline V gene are MNHEY and SMNVEV (reference sequence). The CDR3 covers 13 residues. The CDR3 spells CASSYRTRNEQYF. The CDR3, as DNA: TGTGCCAGCAGTTACCGGACTAGAAACGAGCAGTACTTC.

This clonotype was seen at least ten times. Within a library made for alpha chains, this beta chain is off target, and its count is uninformative. This chain joins TRBV11-2 and TRBJ2-7; D remains ambiguous. Trimming took off 4 bases at V and 3 bases at J, with 16 bases between the two ends. Germline V gives CDR1 SGHAT, CDR2 FQNNGV. The CDR3 has 15 residues. The CDR3 nucleotides read TGTGCCAGCAGCTCCCACGAGCGATCCCTCTACGAGCAGTACTTC. It is translated as CASSSHERSLYEQYF. Combining the CDR3 with reference TRBV11-2 and TRBJ2-7 gives the whole variable domain EAGVAQSPRYKIIEKRQSVAFWCNPISGHATLYWYQQILGQGPKLLIQFQNNGVVDDSQLPKDRFSAERLKGVDSTLKIQPAKLEDSAVYLCASSSHERSLYEQYFGPGTRLTVT.

In this sample, this clonotype turned up many times. The size of this beta chain means little, since it is a stray read in a library made for alpha chains. The rearrangement joins TRBV7-8 to TRBJ1-3; weak D call: TRBD1 (5 bases). Germline CDR1 reads SGHVS; CDR2 reads FQNEAQ. V was clipped by 5 bases and J by 4 bases, with 15 bases between them. CDR3 size: 15 residues. CDR3 DNA sequence: TGTGCCAGCAGCGTCCCAGGGAGGCTCGGAAACACCATATATTTT. It yields the protein CASSVPGRLGNTIYF.

In its sample, this clonotype was seen many times. Found in a library prepared for alpha chains, this beta chain is an off-target read, and its abundance has little meaning. The chain combines TRBV20-1 with TRBJ1-5, with D hard to call. The CDR3 has 15 residues. Germline V lookup: CDR1 DFQATT, CDR2 SNEGSKA (reference sequence). Trimming stripped 0 bases from V and 3 bases from J, with 12 bases between. CDR3 coding DNA: TGCAGTGCTAGAGATAGGAGGACGGCCAATCAGCCCCAGCATTTT. Residues: CSARDRRTANQPQHF.